Included here is one TCR beta chain sequence, with context. Antigen: not known. The time point is: pre-treatment sample, taken before nivolumab and TIL therapy. Enrollment ran from late 2017 to early 2020. The source of the sample is a study of TIL therapy for anti-PD-1-resistant metastatic lung cancer. Study context: Median patient age was 54, ranging about 35-85 years. Most patients had lung adenocarcinoma. Study-level results: The cohort had more treatment-naive, never-smoker and oncogene-addicted patients than typical.

The CDR3 totals 13 residues. Germline CDR1 reads LGHDT; CDR2 reads YNNKEL (reference sequence). V was shortened by 5 bases and J by 1 base, with 8 bases between the two germline ends. The immunoSEQ assay was v3. Generated by immunoSEQ multiplex PCR, the TCRdb table keeps only in-frame clones and is missing some. The table lists more than 20,000 clones, more than 65% of them singletons. This TCR was sampled from a person between 30 and 79 years old with non-small cell lung cancer. The material was blood, obtained at baseline. The J gene is TRBJ2-5, the V gene TRBV3-1 (or the pseudogene TRBV3-2), with D possibly TRBD2 on 5 matching bases. In nucleotides, the CDR3 is TGTGCCAGCAGCGGCCGGGGCCAAGAGACCCAGTACTTC. Amino acids: CASSGRGQETQYF.